This T cell receptor (beta chain) was sequenced during a study of cytomegalovirus exposure and HLA in healthy donors. General observations from the study: Most TCRs appeared rarely, but some public TCRs recurred in many donors.

Remarks on this clone: The target antigen is unknown.

Germline loops: CDR1 MNHNS, CDR2 SASEGT. V shed 7 bases, J shed 6 bases, and the junction held 7 bases outside the gene matches. The CDR3 is 14 amino acids. It was with 60 Vbeta and 13 Jbeta primers that the PCR ran. Only in-frame clones appear in the TCRdb table, and some are missing; sequencing was by immunoSEQ multiplex PCR. In the table there are tens of thousands of clones, over 60% of which are singletons. This sequence joins TRBV6-1 and TRBJ2-2; 8 bases match TRBD2. The receptor was isolated from a male donor in good health and CMV-seropositive. The sequenced material came from PBMCs. The CDR3: CASKGGRIPGELFF. The CDR3 DNA follows: TGTGCCAGCAAGGGCGGGAGGATCCCCGGGGAGCTGTTTTTT.